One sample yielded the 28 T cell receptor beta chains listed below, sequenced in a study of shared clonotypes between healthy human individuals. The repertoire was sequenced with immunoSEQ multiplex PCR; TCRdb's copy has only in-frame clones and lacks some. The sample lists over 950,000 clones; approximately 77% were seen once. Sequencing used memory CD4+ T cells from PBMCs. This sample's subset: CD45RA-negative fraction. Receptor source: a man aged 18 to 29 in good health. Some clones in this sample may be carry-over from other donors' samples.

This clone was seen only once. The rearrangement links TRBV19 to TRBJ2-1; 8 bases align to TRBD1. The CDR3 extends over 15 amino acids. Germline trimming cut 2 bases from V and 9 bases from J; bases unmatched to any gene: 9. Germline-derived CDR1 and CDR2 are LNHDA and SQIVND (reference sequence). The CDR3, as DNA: TGTGCCAGTAGTATAAAAGGACAGGGTAAGGGTGAGCAGTTCTTC. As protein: CASSIKGQGKGEQFF.

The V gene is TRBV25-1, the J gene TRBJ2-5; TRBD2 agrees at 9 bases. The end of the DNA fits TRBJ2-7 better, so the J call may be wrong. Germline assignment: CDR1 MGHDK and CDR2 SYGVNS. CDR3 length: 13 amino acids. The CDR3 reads CASGIAGAYEQYF. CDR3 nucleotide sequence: TGTGCCAGCGGGATAGCGGGAGCCTACGAGCAGTACTTC.

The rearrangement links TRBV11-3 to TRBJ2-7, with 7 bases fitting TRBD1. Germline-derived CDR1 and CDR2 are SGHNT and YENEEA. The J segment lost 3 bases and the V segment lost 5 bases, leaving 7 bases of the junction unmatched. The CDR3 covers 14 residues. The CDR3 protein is CASSATGRSYEQYF. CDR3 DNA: TGTGCCAGCAGCGCGACAGGGCGAAGCTACGAGCAGTACTTC.

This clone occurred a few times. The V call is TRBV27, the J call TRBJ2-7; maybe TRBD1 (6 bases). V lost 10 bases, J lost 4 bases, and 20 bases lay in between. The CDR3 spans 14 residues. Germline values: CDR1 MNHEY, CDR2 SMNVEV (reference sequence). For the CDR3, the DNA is TGTGCCAATCCTATCCCAAGGGGGTTGTACGAGCAGTACTTC. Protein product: CANPIPRGLYEQYF.

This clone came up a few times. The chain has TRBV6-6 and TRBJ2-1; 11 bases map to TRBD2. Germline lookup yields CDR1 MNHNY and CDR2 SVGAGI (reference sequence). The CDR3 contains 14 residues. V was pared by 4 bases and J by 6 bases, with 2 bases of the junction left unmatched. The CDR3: CASSFLAGGNEQFF. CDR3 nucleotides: TGTGCCAGCAGTTTCCTAGCGGGAGGCAATGAGCAGTTCTTC.

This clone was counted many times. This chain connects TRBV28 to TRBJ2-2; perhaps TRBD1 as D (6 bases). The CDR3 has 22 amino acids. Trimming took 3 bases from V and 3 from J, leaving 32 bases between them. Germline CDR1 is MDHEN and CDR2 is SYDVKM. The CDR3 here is CASSLFYFSALGGFTDTGELFF. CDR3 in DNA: TGTGCCAGCAGTTTGTTCTATTTTTCGGCACTAGGGGGATTTACGGACACCGGGGAGCTGTTTTTT. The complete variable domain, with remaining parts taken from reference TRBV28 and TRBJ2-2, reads DVKVTQSSRYLVKRTGEKVFLECVQDMDHENMFWYRQDPGLGLRLIYFSYDVKMKEKGDIPEGYSVSREKKERFSLILESASTNQTSMYLCASSLFYFSALGGFTDTGELFFGEGSRLTVL.

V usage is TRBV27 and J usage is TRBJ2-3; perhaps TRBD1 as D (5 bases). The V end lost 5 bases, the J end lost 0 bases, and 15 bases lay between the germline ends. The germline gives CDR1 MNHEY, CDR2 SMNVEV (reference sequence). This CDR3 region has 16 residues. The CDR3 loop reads CASSPKYRTSTDTQYF. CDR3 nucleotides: TGTGCCAGCAGTCCAAAGTACAGGACGAGCACAGATACGCAGTATTTT.

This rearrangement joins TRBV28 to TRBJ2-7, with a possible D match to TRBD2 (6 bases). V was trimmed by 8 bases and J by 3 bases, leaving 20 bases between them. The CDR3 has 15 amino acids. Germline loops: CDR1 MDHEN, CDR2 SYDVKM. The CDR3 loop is CASSEGPQARYEQYF. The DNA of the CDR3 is TGTGCCAGCTCGGAGGGGCCACAAGCTCGCTACGAGCAGTACTTC.

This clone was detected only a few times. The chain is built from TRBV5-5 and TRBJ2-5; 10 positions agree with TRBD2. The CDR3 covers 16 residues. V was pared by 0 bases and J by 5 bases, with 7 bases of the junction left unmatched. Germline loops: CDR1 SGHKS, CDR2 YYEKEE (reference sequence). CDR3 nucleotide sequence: TGTGCCAGCAGCTTGGGGGTAGCGGGAGGTCTTGAGACCCAGTACTTC. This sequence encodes CASSLGVAGGLETQYF.

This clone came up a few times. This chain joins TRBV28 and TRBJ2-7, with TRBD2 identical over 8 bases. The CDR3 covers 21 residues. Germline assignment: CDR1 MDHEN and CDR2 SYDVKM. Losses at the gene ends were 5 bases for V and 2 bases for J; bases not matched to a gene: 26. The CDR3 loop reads CASSPQDRSGGKPRNPYEQYF. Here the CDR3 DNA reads TGTGCCAGCAGTCCGCAAGATCGGAGCGGGGGTAAGCCCCGAAATCCCTACGAGCAGTACTTC.

CDR3 in amino acids: CASSKEGDQPQHF. The CDR3 DNA follows: TGTGCCAGCAGCAAAGAGGGAGATCAGCCCCAGCATTTT. This chain links TRBV11-2 with TRBJ1-5; no reliable D call. Trimming cost V 5 bases and J 5 bases, with 10 bases left between them. The CDR3 sequence is 13 residues long. Germline V CDR1 and CDR2: SGHAT, FQNNGV.

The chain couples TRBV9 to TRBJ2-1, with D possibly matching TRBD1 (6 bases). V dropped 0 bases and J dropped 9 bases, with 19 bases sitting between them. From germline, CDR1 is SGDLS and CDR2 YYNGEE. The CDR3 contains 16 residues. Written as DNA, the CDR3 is TGTGCCAGCAGCGTAGGTCGGTCAGGGGTCTGGATTGAGCAGTTCTTC. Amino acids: CASSVGRSGVWIEQFF.

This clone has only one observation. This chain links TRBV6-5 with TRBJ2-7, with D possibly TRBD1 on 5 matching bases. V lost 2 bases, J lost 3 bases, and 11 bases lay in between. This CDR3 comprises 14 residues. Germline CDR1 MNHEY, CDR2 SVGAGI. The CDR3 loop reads CASSYGLGDYEQYF. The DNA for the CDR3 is TGTGCCAGCAGTTACGGGCTAGGGGACTACGAGCAGTACTTC.

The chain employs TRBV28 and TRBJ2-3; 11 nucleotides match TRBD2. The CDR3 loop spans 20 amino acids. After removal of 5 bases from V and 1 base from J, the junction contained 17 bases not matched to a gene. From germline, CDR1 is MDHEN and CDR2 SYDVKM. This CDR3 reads CASSQPPGLAEGVGTDTQYF. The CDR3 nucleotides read TGTGCCAGCAGTCAACCCCCGGGACTAGCGGAGGGGGTGGGCACAGATACGCAGTATTTT.

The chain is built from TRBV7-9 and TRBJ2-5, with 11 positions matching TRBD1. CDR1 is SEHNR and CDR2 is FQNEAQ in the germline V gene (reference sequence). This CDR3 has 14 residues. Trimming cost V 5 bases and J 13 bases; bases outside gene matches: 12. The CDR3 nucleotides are TGTGCCAGCAGCGTAACCGGGACAGGGGGGCGTACGTACTTC. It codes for CASSVTGTGGRTYF.

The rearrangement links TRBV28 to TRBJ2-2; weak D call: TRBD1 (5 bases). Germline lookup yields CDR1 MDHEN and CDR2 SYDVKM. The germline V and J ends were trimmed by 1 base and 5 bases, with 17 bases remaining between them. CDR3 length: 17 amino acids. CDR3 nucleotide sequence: TGTGCCAGCAGTTTATCCCCCCGCCAGGGTGGGACCGGGGAGCTGTTTTTT. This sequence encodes CASSLSPRQGGTGELFF.

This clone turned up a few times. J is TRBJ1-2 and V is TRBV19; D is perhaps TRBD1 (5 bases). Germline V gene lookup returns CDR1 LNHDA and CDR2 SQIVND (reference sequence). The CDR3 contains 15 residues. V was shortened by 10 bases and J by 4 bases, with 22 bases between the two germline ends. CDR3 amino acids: CATNPEGRLSYGYTF. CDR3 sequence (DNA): TGTGCCACCAACCCCGAGGGACGGCTGTCCTATGGCTACACCTTC.

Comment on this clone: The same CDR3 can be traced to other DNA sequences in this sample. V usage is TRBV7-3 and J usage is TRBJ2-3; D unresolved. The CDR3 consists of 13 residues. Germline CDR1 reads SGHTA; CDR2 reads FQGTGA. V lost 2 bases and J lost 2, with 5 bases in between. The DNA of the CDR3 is TGTGCCAGCAGCTTACTCTCCACAGATACGCAGTATTTT. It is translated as CASSLLSTDTQYF.

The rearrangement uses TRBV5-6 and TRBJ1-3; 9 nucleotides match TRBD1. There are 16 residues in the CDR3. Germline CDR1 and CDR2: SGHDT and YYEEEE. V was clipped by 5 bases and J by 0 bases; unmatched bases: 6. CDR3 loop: CASRGQGSRSGNTIYF. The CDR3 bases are TGTGCCAGCAGAGGACAGGGGTCACGCTCTGGAAACACCATATATTTT.

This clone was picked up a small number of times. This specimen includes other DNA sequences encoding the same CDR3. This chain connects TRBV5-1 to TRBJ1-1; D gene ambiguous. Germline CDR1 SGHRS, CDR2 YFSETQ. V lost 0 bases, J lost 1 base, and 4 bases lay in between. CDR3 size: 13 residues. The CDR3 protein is CASSLEGNTEAFF. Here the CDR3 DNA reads TGCGCCAGCAGCTTGGAGGGGAACACTGAAGCTTTCTTT.

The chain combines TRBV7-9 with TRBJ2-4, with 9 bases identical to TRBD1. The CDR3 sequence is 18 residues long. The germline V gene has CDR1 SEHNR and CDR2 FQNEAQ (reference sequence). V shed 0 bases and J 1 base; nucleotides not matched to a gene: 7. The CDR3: CASSLAGQGMVAKNIQYF. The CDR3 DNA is TGTGCCAGCAGCTTAGCCGGACAGGGGATGGTTGCCAAAAACATTCAGTACTTC.

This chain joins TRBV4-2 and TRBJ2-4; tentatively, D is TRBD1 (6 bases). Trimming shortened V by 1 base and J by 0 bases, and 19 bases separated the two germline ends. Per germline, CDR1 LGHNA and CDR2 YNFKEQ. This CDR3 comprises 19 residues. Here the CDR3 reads CASSQVSGSDSLAKNIQYF. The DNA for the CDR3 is TGTGCCAGCAGCCAAGTGAGTGGTTCGGACAGTCTAGCCAAAAACATTCAGTACTTC.

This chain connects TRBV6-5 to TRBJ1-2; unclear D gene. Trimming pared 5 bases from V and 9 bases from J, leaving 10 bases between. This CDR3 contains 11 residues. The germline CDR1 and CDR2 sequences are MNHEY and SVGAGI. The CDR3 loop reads CASSTGARYTF. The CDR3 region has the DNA TGTGCCAGCAGTACCGGAGCACGCTACACCTTC.

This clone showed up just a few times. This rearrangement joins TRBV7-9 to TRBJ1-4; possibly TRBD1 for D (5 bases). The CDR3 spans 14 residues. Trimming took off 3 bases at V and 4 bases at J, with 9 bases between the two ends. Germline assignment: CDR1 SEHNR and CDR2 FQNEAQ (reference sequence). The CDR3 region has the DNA TGTGCCAGCAGCTTCCGGGACGTTAATGAAAAACTGTTTTTT. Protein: CASSFRDVNEKLFF.

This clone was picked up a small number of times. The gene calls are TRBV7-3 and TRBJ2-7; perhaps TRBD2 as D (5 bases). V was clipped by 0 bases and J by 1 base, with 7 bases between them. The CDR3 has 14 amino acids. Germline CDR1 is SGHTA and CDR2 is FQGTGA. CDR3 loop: CASSLTGGSYEQYF. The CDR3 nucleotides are TGTGCCAGCAGCTTAACGGGCGGGTCCTACGAGCAGTACTTC. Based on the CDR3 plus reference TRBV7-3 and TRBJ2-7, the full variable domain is GAGVSQTPSNKVTEKGKYVELRCDPISGHTALYWYRQSLGQGPEFLIYFQGTGAADDSGLPNDRFFAVRPEGSVSTLKIQRTERGDSAVYLCASSLTGGSYEQYFGPGTRLTVT.

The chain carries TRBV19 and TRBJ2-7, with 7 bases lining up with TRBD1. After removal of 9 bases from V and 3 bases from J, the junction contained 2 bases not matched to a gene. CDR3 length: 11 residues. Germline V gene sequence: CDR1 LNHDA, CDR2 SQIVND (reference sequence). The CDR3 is CASGTVYEQYF. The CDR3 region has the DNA TGTGCCAGCGGGACAGTCTACGAGCAGTACTTC.

CDR3 bases: TGTGCCAGCAGCCAAGATCCCCGAGTCGCCCTCTCTGGAAACACCATATATTTT. Translated, it gives CASSQDPRVALSGNTIYF. The chain combines TRBV4-2 with TRBJ1-3; no clear D. Trimming stripped 0 bases from V and 0 bases from J, with 15 bases between. Germline-derived CDR1 and CDR2 are LGHNA and YNFKEQ. The CDR3 runs 18 residues.

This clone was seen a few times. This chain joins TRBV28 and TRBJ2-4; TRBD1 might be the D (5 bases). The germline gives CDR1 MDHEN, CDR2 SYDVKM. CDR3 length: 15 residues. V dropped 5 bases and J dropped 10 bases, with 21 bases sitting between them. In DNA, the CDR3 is TGTGCCAGCAGTCCCCCCGGACGCGCCCCAGGGATTCAGTACTTC. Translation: CASSPPGRAPGIQYF.